This T cell receptor (beta chain) came from a study of shared clonotypes between healthy human individuals (dated by TCRdb to 2018 to 2020). For context, the study as a whole: The cohort comprised a couple of women and a few men aged 18 to 49 years. For each donor, CD4 naive and CD4 memory were each given three plates, CD8 naive was given two plates, and CD8 memory was given one plate. To estimate repertoire size and how much clonotypes are shared between individuals, the study performed deep sequencing of blood TCR repertoires from 4 to 6 healthy adults. Different laboratories and diverse techniques were used to prepare libraries and sequence TCR repertoires, to increase sequencing depth and limit assay-specific biases. Each donor's leukapheresis produced roughly between roughly 0.9 and 9 billion PBMCs. General conclusions and limits of the study: When a few donors were compared, the shared fraction of clonotypes was about 5% for naive CD4, around 3.6% for naive CD8, 2% to 2.5% for memory CD4, and roughly 0.43% for memory CD8. Naive subsets generally had larger estimated clonotype richness than memory subsets did. Incomplete sequencing was indicated by rarefaction of sorted-subset datasets, despite the large sequencing depth. Sampling was restricted to blood, and TCR repertoires in tissues likely differ from the TCR repertoires found in blood. The small number of donors limited the genetic and exposure-history diversity represented. Clonotypes shared by all four sorted-subset donors showed higher generation probabilities than non-shared clonotypes. Based on pairwise subsampling, the degree of clonotype sharing among donors was expected to be affected by sequencing depth.

From the cysteine through the phenylalanine, the CDR3 covers 13 amino acids. CDR3 DNA only is kept here, 39 bases in frame from base 1. The junction shows trimming of 1 base on V and 1 base on J, plus 5 bases between the germline ends. CDR1 and CDR2, looked up from the germline V gene, are SQVTM and ANQGSEA. For the CD8 naive samples, CD45RO-negative cells were positively selected for CCR7, yielding a CD45RA+CCR7+ population from which TemRA cells were excluded. Healthy HIV-negative adults with no recently reported acute infections or vaccinations were included as donors. Only Caucasian adults living in Nashville, Tennessee, USA were represented among the donors. Blood was collected by leukapheresis, and PBMCs were isolated by Ficoll-Histopaque density gradient centrifugation and then cryopreserved in liquid nitrogen vapor phase. Analytical flow cytometry was used to check the purity and quantity of every magnetically sorted T cell population. Each sorted fraction had its genomic DNA isolated and then quantified by UV absorbance on a Nanodrop 2000c.

TCR CDR3 regions were amplified from genomic DNA by multiplex PCR using the deep immunoSEQ assay. Extracted genomic DNA from each cell subset was spread evenly across all wells of several immunoSEQ 96-well plates, with each plate serving as a replicate. For sorted subsets, roughly 200 ng genomic DNA, equal to 30,000 or so T cell genomes, was loaded into each replicate PCR. Purified libraries were quantified with a Qubit 3.0 fluorometer, sized on a Bioanalyzer 2100, and re-quantified with the KAPA Library Quantification kit. Every immunoSEQ 96-well plate was sequenced on a separate single-read 150-cycle Illumina NextSeq 550 flow cell. As for the original processing: Because the immunoSEQ output included only junctional sequences and no quality scores, the filtering could not be the same as the filtering used for full-length reads. To assign V/J genes and CDR3, sequences were annotated using PyIR, a Python wrapper for IgBLAST v1.9, with IMGT germline references. Any read was removed if the V/J assignment was weak (E-value above 1e-6), the CDR3 was missing, or the read contained stop codons, out-of-frame junctions, or ambiguous translated residues. A V3J clonotype was defined by an identical inferred V gene, J gene, and CDR3 amino acid sequence. Percentage overlap between repertoires was computed as shared unique clonotypes divided by the size of the smaller repertoire. Three approaches were used to assess repertoire richness: RTK rarefaction, the Chao1 estimator, and Recon v2.1 estimates of unobserved clonotypes. Generation probabilities were computed with OLGA for all TCRbeta clonotypes obtained by the gDNA method from a few donors. Imported from immuneACCESS, the table was reduced by TCRdb to in-frame sequences with V and J called. These copies leave out some clones; in studies compared against another copy, an unresolved V gene accounts for under half, and the cause of the remainder is not known. The V and J calls and the clone size are those of that table, but D and trimming were determined from the DNA. For this sample there are a few hundred thousand clones; over 95% appear just once. 0.095% to 0.12% of the sample is taken by the ten largest.

Note on this clone: There is no known antigen for this receptor. No much larger clonotype is one base removed from it; base qualities were not supplied.

The clonotype comes from a woman in her thirties in good health. This sequence uses TRBV29-1 and TRBJ1-5; TRBD1 is possibly the D segment (5 matching bases). Sequences were obtained from naive CD8+ T cells sorted from blood. Explained via the paper, the cell subset or site label denotes: CD45RA+CCR7+. The encoded CDR3 is CSVEAGSNQPQHF. The sequence in DNA is TGCAGCGTTGAAGCAGGGAGCAATCAGCCCCAGCATTTT. The variable domain in full, with residues beyond the CDR3 obtained from the reference TRBV29-1 and TRBJ1-5 genes, is SAVISQKPSRDICQRGTSLTIQCQVDSQVTMMFWYRQQPGQSLTLIATANQGSEATYESGFVIDKFPISRPNLTFSTLTVSNMSPEDSSIYLCSVEAGSNQPQHFGDGTRLSIL.